The clone carrying this TCR beta chain showed up just a few times. This sample is part of a study of T cell responses to AZD1222 COVID-19 vaccine. The V and J ends lost 4 bases and 4 bases respectively, with 13 bases between them. The CDR3 loop spans 15 amino acids. CDR1 is MNHEY, CDR2 SMNVEV, per germline (reference sequence). Sequencing used immunoSEQ multiplex PCR; TCRdb keeps in-frame clones, though not all of them. Of approximately 100,000 clones detected, 90% appear once; the ten largest clones hold under 1.5%. Sample: peripheral blood, taken on day 0 of AZD1222 vaccination. The chain uses TRBV27 and TRBJ2-2; D remains ambiguous. The TCR originated in an adult in good health. CDR3 amino acids: CASSSSYESTGELFF. CDR3 coding DNA: TGTGCCAGCAGTTCCAGCTATGAGAGCACCGGGGAGCTGTTTTTT.